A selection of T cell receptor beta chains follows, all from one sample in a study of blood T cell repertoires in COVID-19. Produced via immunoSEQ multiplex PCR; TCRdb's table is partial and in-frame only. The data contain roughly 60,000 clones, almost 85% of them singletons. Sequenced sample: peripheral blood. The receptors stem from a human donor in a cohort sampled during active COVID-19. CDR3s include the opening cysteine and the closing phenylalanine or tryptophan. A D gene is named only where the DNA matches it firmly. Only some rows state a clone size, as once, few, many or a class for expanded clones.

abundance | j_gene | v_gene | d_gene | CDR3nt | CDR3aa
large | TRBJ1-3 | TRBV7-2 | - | TGTGCCAGCAGCTTATATTCGGGTTATGGAAACACCATATATTTT | CASSLYSGYGNTIYF
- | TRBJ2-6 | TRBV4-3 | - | TGCGCCAGCAGCCAAGATCAGGGGCGTTACACTGGGGCCAACGTCCTGACTTTC | CASSQDQGRYTGANVLTF
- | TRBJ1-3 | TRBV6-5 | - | TGTGCCAGCAGTACCGACAGCGCCATATATTTT | CASSTDSAIYF
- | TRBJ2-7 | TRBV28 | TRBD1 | TGTGCCAGCAGTATCGGGACAGGGGACACCGCCGAGCAGTACTTC | CASSIGTGDTAEQYF
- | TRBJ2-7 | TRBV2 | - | TGTGCCAGCCACACCCCAGACAGCTACGAGCAGTACTTC | CASHTPDSYEQYF
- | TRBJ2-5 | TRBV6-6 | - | TGTGCCAGCAGTCGACAGGCTAAAGAGACCCAGTACTTC | CASSRQAKETQYF
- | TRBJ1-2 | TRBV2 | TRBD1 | TGTGCCAGCAGTGAAGCTGAGGGGACAGGGGAAGGCTACACCTTC | CASSEAEGTGEGYTF
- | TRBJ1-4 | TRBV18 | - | TGTGCCAGCTCACCAGGGCCTGGAGAAAAACTGTTTTTT | CASSPGPGEKLFF
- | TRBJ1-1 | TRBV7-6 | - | TGTGCCAGCAGCTTAGCGGACAGTGTGAACACTGAAGCTTTCTTT | CASSLADSVNTEAFF
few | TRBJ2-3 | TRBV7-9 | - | TGTGCCAGCAGCACCGACAGTTTAGCGCAGTATTTT | CASSTDSLAQYF
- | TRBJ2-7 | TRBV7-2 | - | TGTGCCAGCAGCTCACGGGAAAGGGTGAACGAGCAGTACTTC | CASSSRERVNEQYF
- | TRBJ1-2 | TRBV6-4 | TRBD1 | TGTGCCAGCAGTCCCGGGACAGGATCGGGCTACACCTTC | CASSPGTGSGYTF
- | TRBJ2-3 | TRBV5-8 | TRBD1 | TGTGCCAGCAGCGAGAACAGGGGCCGCCGCACAGATACGCAGTATTTT | CASSENRGRRTDTQYF
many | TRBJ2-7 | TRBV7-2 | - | TGTGCCAGCAGCCGGGAGGGGGCGCGAGAGCAGTACTTC | CASSREGAREQYF
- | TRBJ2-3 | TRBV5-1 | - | TGCGCCAGCAGCTTGGGGCAGGGGTCTGCAGATACGCAGTATTTT | CASSLGQGSADTQYF
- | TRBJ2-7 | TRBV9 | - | TGTGCCAGCAGCGGGCCCTATTCGGGAGAGCAGTACTTC | CASSGPYSGEQYF
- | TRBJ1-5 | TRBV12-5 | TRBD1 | TGTGCTAGTGGGCCAGCGGGACAGGATAATCAGCCCCAGCATTTT | CASGPAGQDNQPQHF
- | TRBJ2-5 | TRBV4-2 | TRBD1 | TGTGCCAGCAGCCAAGGGACAGGGGATCGCGAGACCCAGTACTTC | CASSQGTGDRETQYF
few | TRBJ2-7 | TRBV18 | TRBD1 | TGTGCCAGCTCACAGGACAGGGCGCTCGAGCAGTACTTC | CASSQDRALEQYF
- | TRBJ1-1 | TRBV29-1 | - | TGCAGCGTAAAGGCTCAGGCGTTGACTGAAGCTTTCTTT | CSVKAQALTEAFF
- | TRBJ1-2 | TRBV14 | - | TGTGCCAGCAGCCCCCAGGACAGACATGGCTACACCTTC | CASSPQDRHGYTF
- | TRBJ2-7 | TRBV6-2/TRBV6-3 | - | TGTGCCAGCAGTTTTGGGGCGGCCGGCCCCTACGAGCAGTACTTC | CASSFGAAGPYEQYF
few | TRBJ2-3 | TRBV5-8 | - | TGTGCCAGCAGCACCTGGACAACAGATACGCAGTATTTT | CASSTWTTDTQYF
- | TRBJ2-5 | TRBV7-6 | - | TGTGCCAGCAGCTTAGGACTTATGTACCAAGAGACCCAGTACTTC | CASSLGLMYQETQYF
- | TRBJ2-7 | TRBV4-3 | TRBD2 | TGCGCCAGCAGCCAATCTGCCAGCGGGGTATACGAGCAGTACTTC | CASSQSASGVYEQYF
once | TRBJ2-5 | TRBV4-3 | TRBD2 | TGCGCCAGCAGCGGGGGTAGCGGGGAAGAGACCCAGTACTTC | CASSGGSGEETQYF
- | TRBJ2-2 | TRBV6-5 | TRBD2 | TGTGCCAGCAGTTTTAGCGGGGTACGAACCGGGGAGCTGTTTTTT | CASSFSGVRTGELFF
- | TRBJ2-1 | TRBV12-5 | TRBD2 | TGTGCTAGTGGTTTGGGGCTAGCGGGGGTCGATGAGCAGTTCTTC | CASGLGLAGVDEQFF
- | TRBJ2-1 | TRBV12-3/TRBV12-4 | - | TGTGCCAGCAGTCCCTCGGGGGACAATGAGCAGTTCTTC | CASSPSGDNEQFF
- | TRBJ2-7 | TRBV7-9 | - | TGTGCCAGCAGCTTCTCTTTCGAGCAGTACTTC | CASSFSFEQYF
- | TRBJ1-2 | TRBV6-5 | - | TGTGCCAGCACCAGGAGCGGGGATCCCTATGGCTACACCTTC | CASTRSGDPYGYTF
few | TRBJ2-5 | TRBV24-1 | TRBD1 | TGTGCCACCAGTGATGACGCCGACAGGGCCCTTGAGACCCAGTACTTC | CATSDDADRALETQYF
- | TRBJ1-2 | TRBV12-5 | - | TGTGCTAGTGGTTTGGCAGGACAGCCCTATGGCTACACCTTC | CASGLAGQPYGYTF
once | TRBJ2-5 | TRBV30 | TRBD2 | TGTGCCTGGACTAGCGGCCAGACCCAGTACTTC | CAWTSGQTQYF
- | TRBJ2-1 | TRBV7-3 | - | TGTGCCAGCAGCTTAAAGTCCAGTGAGCAGTTCTTC | CASSLKSSEQFF
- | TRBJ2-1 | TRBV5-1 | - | TGCGCCAGCAGCTGGAGGACTGGAAGCTCCTACAATGAGCAGTTCTTC | CASSWRTGSSYNEQFF
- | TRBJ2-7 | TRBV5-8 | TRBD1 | TGTGCCAGCAGCTTTGGTGAGGGACAGGGGGCGTACGAGCAGTACTTC | CASSFGEGQGAYEQYF
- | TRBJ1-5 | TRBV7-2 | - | TGTGCCAGCAGCTGGGGGGGAGGCAATCAGCCCCAGCATTTT | CASSWGGGNQPQHF
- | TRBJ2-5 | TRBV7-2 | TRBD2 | TGTGCCAGCAGCTTAGTTGGTAGCGGGGGGCTACAAGAGACCCAGTACTTC | CASSLVGSGGLQETQYF
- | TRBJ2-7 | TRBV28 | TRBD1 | TGTGCCAGCATGGTACCGGGACAGGGGCCCTCAACCTACGAGCAGTACTTC | CASMVPGQGPSTYEQYF
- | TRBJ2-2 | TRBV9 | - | TGTGCCAGCAGCGTAGAGGGGATAGAAACCGGGGAGCTGTTTTTT | CASSVEGIETGELFF
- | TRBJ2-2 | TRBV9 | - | TGTGCCAGCAGTACAGGGAATGAAAGGGAGCTGTTTTTT | CASSTGNERELFF
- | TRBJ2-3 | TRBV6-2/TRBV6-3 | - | TGTGCCAGCAGTTCCCCCGGGGAAGCGCAGTATTTT | CASSSPGEAQYF
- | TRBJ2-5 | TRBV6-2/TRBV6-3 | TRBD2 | TGTGCCAGCAGTGATAGACTAGCGGGGGGGAAAGAGACCCAGTACTTC | CASSDRLAGGKETQYF
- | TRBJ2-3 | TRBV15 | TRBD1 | TGTGCCACCAGAGGGGGCAGGGGCCTAGATACGCAGTATTTT | CATRGGRGLDTQYF